These 24 T cell receptor beta chains share one sample of origin, sequenced in a study of blood T cell repertoires in COVID-19. Clones were sequenced by immunoSEQ multiplex PCR, and TCRdb holds only the in-frame ones, with some missing. The sample has a few hundred thousand clones, 80% to 90% seen once. The sequenced sample was PBMCs or T cells enriched from blood (not recorded which). All receptors come from a young man who had recovered from COVID-19.

The genes are TRBV24-1 and TRBJ2-3, with 12 nucleotides matching TRBD2. The CDR3 has 15 amino acids. V trimming: 6 bases; J trimming: 4 bases; junction bases outside the gene matches: 4. Germline CDR1 is KGHDR and CDR2 is SFDVKD. CDR3 sequence reads: CATSYGLAGSDTQYF. The CDR3 nucleotides are TGTGCCACCAGTTATGGACTAGCGGGATCAGATACGCAGTATTTT.

The V call is TRBV19, the J call TRBJ2-5; D is undetermined. Germline CDR1 LNHDA, CDR2 SQIVND (reference sequence). There are 15 residues in the CDR3. V was clipped by 4 bases and J by 4 bases, with 16 bases between them. The DNA for the CDR3 is TGTGCCAGTAGTACCTTCCTGGGCAGCTTAGAGACCCAGTACTTC. The encoded protein is CASSTFLGSLETQYF.

This chain connects TRBV5-1 to TRBJ1-4; D is unclear. This CDR3 is built from 15 residues. The V gene lost 4 bases and the J gene lost 7 bases, with 17 bases spanning the gap. The germline V gene encodes CDR1 SGHRS and CDR2 YFSETQ. CDR3 nucleotides: TGCGCCAGCAGCCCCAACCCCACCGCGGTTGAAAAACTGTTTTTT. This gives the protein CASSPNPTAVEKLFF.

This clone was counted only a few times. This sequence joins TRBV18 and TRBJ1-5; D not resolved. The germline V gene encodes CDR1 KGHSH and CDR2 LQKENI. Trimming took off 3 bases at V and 2 bases at J, with 8 bases between the two ends. This CDR3 contains 14 residues. The CDR3 reads CASSPREGNQPQHF. CDR3 bases: TGTGCCAGCTCACCTCGGGAGGGCAATCAGCCCCAGCATTTT.

V usage is TRBV12-3 or TRBV12-4 and J usage is TRBJ2-3; D is possibly TRBD1 (5 bases). Trimming removed 8 bases from V and 2 bases from J, with 11 bases in between. The CDR3 runs 13 residues. DNA of the CDR3: TGTGCCAGCGGGCGGACAATCACAGATACGCAGTATTTT. It specifies CASGRTITDTQYF.

This sequence joins TRBV2 and TRBJ2-3; D not certain. V lost 6 bases to trimming and J lost 2 bases, with 3 bases between them. This CDR3 has 11 amino acids. The V gene's germline CDR1 is SNHLY and CDR2 FYNNEI. DNA of the CDR3: TGTGCCAGCAGCATCACAGATACGCAGTATTTT. Translating it yields CASSITDTQYF.

This clone was seen a single time. The J gene is TRBJ1-1, the V gene TRBV28, with a tentative D call TRBD1 (5 bases). The germline CDR1 and CDR2 sequences are MDHEN and SYDVKM. This CDR3 comprises 11 residues. With 7 bases removed from V and 8 bases from J, the gap between germline ends came to 11 bases. The CDR3 nucleotides read TGTGCCAGCACCCGGGGGGTGGAAGCTTTCTTT. Translating it yields CASTRGVEAFF.

This rearrangement joins TRBV27 to TRBJ2-3, with D maybe TRBD2 (6 bases). Germline lookup yields CDR1 MNHEY and CDR2 SMNVEV (reference sequence). There are 15 residues in the CDR3. The germline V and J ends were trimmed by 7 bases and 3 bases, with 17 bases remaining between them. CDR3 in amino acids: CASNLSGPPTDTQYF. Written as DNA, the CDR3 is TGTGCCAGCAACCTCAGCGGGCCACCTACAGATACGCAGTATTTT.

The chain employs TRBV6-4 and TRBJ2-1; 9 nucleotides line up with TRBD1. Germline CDR1 is MRHNA and CDR2 is SNTAGT. The CDR3 covers 15 residues. The trim removed 0 bases at V and 3 bases at J, leaving 0 bases unmatched. This CDR3 reads CASSDSTGGYNEQFF. In nucleotides, the CDR3 is TGTGCCAGCAGTGACTCGACAGGGGGCTACAATGAGCAGTTCTTC.

The chain recombines TRBV11-3 with TRBJ2-7; D is possibly TRBD2 (5 bases). The V end was cut by 4 bases, the J end by 5 bases, with 12 bases between. Germline CDR1 reads SGHNT; CDR2 reads YENEEA. This CDR3 comprises 13 residues. The CDR3 loop reads CASSSRPGDEQYF. CDR3 nucleotide sequence: TGTGCCAGCAGCTCGCGCCCCGGGGACGAGCAGTACTTC.

The chain joins TRBV9 to TRBJ1-3; a weak D match, TRBD1 (6 bases). The CDR3 covers 17 residues. V was pared by 1 base and J by 0 bases, with 14 bases between. The germline gives CDR1 SGDLS, CDR2 YYNGEE. The CDR3 DNA follows: TGTGCCAGCAGCGTATCGACAGGACCCTTCTCTGGAAACACCATATATTTT. Its protein is CASSVSTGPFSGNTIYF.

The chain employs TRBV25-1 and TRBJ2-1; TRBD2 matches 7 bases. Germline assignment: CDR1 MGHDK and CDR2 SYGVNS. The CDR3 totals 14 residues. V gave up 5 bases and J gave up 5 bases; unmatched junction bases: 6. The CDR3 coding sequence is TGTGCCAGCAGTCCGGGACTACAAAACAATGAGCAGTTCTTC. It codes for CASSPGLQNNEQFF.

The count of this clone is one. The CDR3 coding sequence is TGTGCCAGCAGTTTACGCGGGAGTGCCGATGAGCAGTTCTTC. Amino acids: CASSLRGSADEQFF. The rearrangement joins TRBV27 to TRBJ2-1, with 7 bases matching TRBD2. Trimming cost V 2 bases and J 8 bases; bases outside gene matches: 6. CDR1 is MNHEY and CDR2 is SMNVEV in the germline V gene (reference sequence). The CDR3 totals 14 residues.

The chain combines TRBV19 with TRBJ2-1; a possible D gene is TRBD2 (6 bases). CDR3 size: 13 residues. Germline CDR1 is LNHDA and CDR2 is SQIVND (reference sequence). Trimming took 0 bases from V and 8 from J, leaving 8 bases between them. The CDR3 region is CASSIERGDEQFF. In DNA, the CDR3 is TGTGCCAGTAGTATAGAGCGGGGTGATGAGCAGTTCTTC.

The genes are TRBV4-1 and TRBJ2-6, with TRBD2 matching over 7 bases. Germline lookup yields CDR1 MGHRA and CDR2 YSYEKL. This CDR3 has 18 residues. J gave up 2 bases and V 7 bases, and 14 bases lay outside the gene matches. CDR3 protein: CASNAGLHTRTGANVLTF. DNA for the CDR3: TGCGCCAGCAACGCGGGACTACACACGCGGACTGGGGCCAACGTCCTGACTTTC.

This rearrangement joins TRBV7-6 to TRBJ2-3, with 9 bases lining up with TRBD1. V was pared by 4 bases and J by 1 base, with 9 bases of the junction left unmatched. This CDR3 has 17 amino acids. Looked up from germline, CDR1 is SGHVS and CDR2 is FNYEAQ. The CDR3: CASSSRARDRGTDTQYF. The CDR3 DNA reads as TGTGCCAGCAGCTCCAGAGCCCGGGACAGGGGCACAGATACGCAGTATTTT.

About this clone itself: The sample carries other DNA sequences with the same CDR3. The chain carries TRBV9 and TRBJ2-5; a possible D gene is TRBD1 (6 bases). Germline V CDR1 and CDR2: SGDLS, YYNGEE. This CDR3 comprises 14 residues. The V end was cut by 0 bases, the J end by 2 bases, with 8 bases between. The CDR3: CASSVVGQQETQYF. The CDR3, as DNA: TGTGCCAGCAGCGTAGTAGGACAGCAAGAGACCCAGTACTTC.

V gene TRBV6-1 combines with J gene TRBJ1-2; D is uncertain. The CDR3 extends over 15 amino acids. V lost 1 base and J lost 6, with 15 bases in between. Germline V gene lookup returns CDR1 MNHNS and CDR2 SASEGT. CDR3 amino acids: CASSEGKGGIDGYTF. CDR3 nucleotide sequence: TGTGCCAGCAGTGAAGGCAAGGGAGGAATCGATGGCTACACCTTC.

This chain links TRBV7-6 with TRBJ1-3, with unresolved D. Germline V gene sequence: CDR1 SGHVS, CDR2 FNYEAQ. The CDR3 covers 20 residues. V lost 5 bases and J 1 base, leaving 27 bases between the germline ends. CDR3 nucleotide sequence: TGTGCCAGCAGCCCATACACAGACTATCTATATATTCGTTCTGGAAACACCATATATTTT. It translates to CASSPYTDYLYIRSGNTIYF.

This clone was counted once. The chain employs TRBV5-1 and TRBJ2-7; 10 bases are shared with TRBD2. CDR3 size: 15 residues. V gave up 5 bases and J gave up 5 bases; unmatched junction bases: 10. The germline CDR1 and CDR2 sequences are SGHRS and YFSETQ. CDR3 sequence reads: CASRMASGSRNEQYF. The CDR3 nucleotides are TGCGCCAGCAGGATGGCTAGCGGGAGTAGGAACGAGCAGTACTTC.

The rearrangement uses TRBV28 and TRBJ2-1, with 11 nucleotides matching TRBD2. This CDR3 region has 19 residues. Germline CDR1 MDHEN, CDR2 SYDVKM. After removal of 5 bases from V and 7 bases from J, the junction contained 19 bases not matched to a gene. For the CDR3, the DNA is TGTGCCAGCAGTGCAATAGCGGGAGGGCCAGGTGGGGTCTTTAATGAGCAGTTCTTC. Translating it yields CASSAIAGGPGGVFNEQFF. Using reference TRBV28 and TRBJ2-1 for the parts outside the CDR3, the full variable domain is DVKVTQSSRYLVKRTGEKVFLECVQDMDHENMFWYRQDPGLGLRLIYFSYDVKMKEKGDIPEGYSVSREKKERFSLILESASTNQTSMYLCASSAIAGGPGGVFNEQFFGPGTRLTVL.

This chain uses TRBV7-9 with TRBJ2-3; possible D gene TRBD2, 6 bases. Looked up from germline, CDR1 is SEHNR and CDR2 is FQNEAQ (reference sequence). The V gene lost 3 bases and the J gene lost 6 bases, with 13 bases spanning the gap. The CDR3 has 14 residues. As DNA, the CDR3 is TGTGCCAGCAGCTTCTCGGGAGCGGGTGATACGCAGTATTTT. Translating it yields CASSFSGAGDTQYF.

The chain has TRBV19 and TRBJ2-3; 7 bases are shared with TRBD1. This CDR3 spans 13 amino acids. Trimming removed 4 bases from V and 7 bases from J; junction bases left unmatched: 5. From germline, CDR1 is LNHDA and CDR2 SQIVND (reference sequence). This chain's CDR3 is CASSTDRANTQYF. CDR3 coding DNA: TGTGCCAGTAGTACCGACAGGGCTAATACGCAGTATTTT.

This clone was recorded a few times. The rearrangement links TRBV7-3 to TRBJ1-2; D is unclear. Germline CDR1 SGHTA, CDR2 FQGTGA. The CDR3 totals 12 residues. The V end was cut by 10 bases, the J end by 5 bases, with 14 bases between. The CDR3 spells CAIPGSRYGYTF. The CDR3 DNA reads TGTGCCATCCCGGGTTCAAGGTATGGCTACACCTTC. The variable domain in full, completed from reference TRBV7-3 and TRBJ1-2, reads GAGVSQTPSNKVTEKGKYVELRCDPISGHTALYWYRQSLGQGPEFLIYFQGTGAADDSGLPNDRFFAVRPEGSVSTLKIQRTERGDSAVYLCAIPGSRYGYTFGSGTRLTVV.